This TCR beta chain was recovered during a study of Ad26.COV2.S vaccination and SARS-CoV-2 variants. The treatment denotes: roughly 18 received Ad26.COV2.S at low or high dose, single or two shots; about 5 received placebo; per-sample allocation not given. Day 63 after the first injection of vaccine or placebo was the sampling time. Libraries were prepared by immunoSEQ multiplex PCR; TCRdb keeps only in-frame clonotypes and omits some of them. The sample carries some 340,000 clones, just over 85% recorded once. The TCR comes from a person between 18 and 65 years old who received the Ad26.COV2.S COVID-19 vaccine or a placebo. Sequences were derived from peripheral blood, sampled in a trial of Ad26.COV2.S vaccine versus placebo.

This chain's CDR3 is CASSATPAGNTIYF. Written as DNA, the CDR3 is TGTGCCAGCAGTGCCACACCGGCCGGAAACACCATATATTTT. This chain joins TRBV27 and TRBJ1-3, with D unresolved. V lost 5 bases, J lost 4 bases, and 12 bases lay in between. CDR1 and CDR2 (germline): MNHEY, SMNVEV (reference sequence). CDR3 length: 14 residues.